The clone carrying this TCR beta chain was picked up a small number of times. What it recognizes is unknown. Trimming shortened V by 7 bases and J by 10 bases, and 23 bases separated the two germline ends. The CDR3 is 14 amino acids. Per the germline V gene, CDR1 is SGHDT and CDR2 is YYEEEE. These data originate in a study of regulatory T cells in long-lasting Graves disease. Study results and limitations: Favored usage of TRBV28, TRBJ1-2 and TRBJ2-5 was recorded in persistent disease.

Sample time point: newly diagnosed GD, antithyroid drugs for less than 3 months. PBMC RNA was the source of the TCR library. EDTA tubes were used for drawing around 9 milliliters of peripheral blood. iRepertoire HTBI primers and Arm-PCR of CDR3 regions built TCR beta libraries. TCRdb re-called the multiplex PCR reads with MiXCR, one entry per CDR3 protein. The sample contains 420,000 or so distinct CDR3 sequences, about a sixth of which appear only once. The data were also submitted as part of a second study, on T cells in Graves' hyperthyroidism and ophthalmopathy.

The rearrangement joins TRBV5-6 to TRBJ1-1; a weak D match, TRBD1 (5 bases). This clonotype was obtained from a woman aged 18-29 years with Graves disease. Sequences were derived from peripheral blood mononuclear cells (PBMCs), sampled at new diagnosis, from a patient treated with antithyroid drugs. CDR3 bases: TGTGCCAGCGGCTCGGCGGGTGGGGGGACCGGAGCTTTCTTT. Its protein product is CASGSAGGGTGAFF.